Sequencing of this T cell receptor (beta chain) was carried out in a study of cytomegalovirus exposure and HLA in healthy donors. 60 Vbeta and 13 Jbeta primers were used in PCR. Sequencing used immunoSEQ multiplex PCR; TCRdb keeps in-frame clones, though not all of them. The sample consists of about 210,000 clones, around 81% of them appearing once. The sequence derives from a woman in her forties or fifties in good health and CMV-seropositive. The sequencing sample was made of PBMCs.

CDR3 coding DNA: TGCGCCAGCAGCCAAGTGGTGGAGCGGGGACTGTTTTTT. It translates to CASSQVVERGLFF. The V and J genes are TRBV4-1 and TRBJ1-4; D unclear. V was cut by 1 base and J by 13 bases, with 13 bases left in between. Germline CDR1 is MGHRA and CDR2 is YSYEKL. The CDR3 covers 13 residues.